A selection of T cell receptor beta chains follows, all from one sample in a study of graft-versus-host responses after intestinal transplantation. Their recognized antigens are unknown. The table came from immunoSEQ multiplex PCR; TCRdb's copy has only in-frame clones and leaves some out. The data hold approximately 85,000 clones, with 80% to 95% observed a single time. The material was unstimulated CD8+ T cells sorted from spleen or lymph node cells, obtained before transplant. The source is a human donor who was the organ donor for an intestinal transplant. CDR3s include the opening cysteine and the closing phenylalanine or tryptophan. The D gene is left open where the match is weak. Clone size is given for some rows only: seen once, a few or many times, or a class if the clone is expanded.

d_call j_call v_call clone_size cdr3_aa cdr3_nt
- TRBJ2-3 TRBV27 - CASSLGAGAGTDTQYF TGTGCCAGCAGTCTAGGGGCGGGGGCCGGCACAGATACGCAGTATTTT
- TRBJ2-2 TRBV5-5 - CASSLERLGTANTGELFF TGTGCCAGCAGCTTGGAGAGACTCGGGACGGCGAACACCGGGGAGCTGTTTTTT
- TRBJ1-2 TRBV19 - CASSQINYGYTF TGTGCCAGTAGCCAAATTAACTATGGCTACACCTTC
- TRBJ1-1 TRBV19 - CASSIMSQVGSEAFF TGTGCCAGTAGTATAATGAGCCAGGTGGGCTCTGAAGCTTTCTTT
TRBD1 TRBJ1-5 TRBV30 - CAWSPPDRGAYQPQHF TGTGCCTGGAGTCCACCAGACAGGGGTGCTTACCAGCCCCAGCATTTT
- TRBJ2-1 TRBV11-1 - CASSFNPSYNEQFF TGTGCCAGCAGCTTCAACCCCTCCTACAATGAGCAGTTCTTC
TRBD2 TRBJ2-7 TRBV30 - CAWSVTGGEQYF TGTGCCTGGAGTGTTACGGGGGGTGAGCAGTACTTC
- TRBJ2-7 TRBV9 - CASSVDEGYEQYF TGTGCCAGCAGCGTAGATGAGGGCTACGAGCAGTACTTC
TRBD1 TRBJ2-2 TRBV27 once CASSFGTGNTGELFF TGTGCCAGCAGTTTCGGGACAGGGAACACCGGGGAGCTGTTTTTT
- TRBJ2-1 TRBV7-9 - CASSHPDGYNEQFF TGTGCCAGCAGCCATCCGGACGGCTACAATGAGCAGTTCTTC
- TRBJ1-1 TRBV4-1 - CASSQDPGKVTEAFF TGCGCCAGCAGCCAAGACCCGGGTAAAGTCACTGAAGCTTTCTTT
- TRBJ1-2 TRBV5-4 - CASSSYDSGSYGYTF TGTGCCAGCAGCTCTTACGACAGCGGGAGCTATGGCTACACCTTC
- TRBJ1-1 TRBV18 few CASSPGKGIREDTEAFF TGTGCCAGCTCACCCGGAAAGGGAATACGTGAGGACACTGAAGCTTTCTTT
- TRBJ1-1 TRBV9 - CASSPGRGNTEAFF TGTGCCAGCAGCCCCGGTCGGGGGAACACTGAAGCTTTCTTT
- TRBJ2-1 TRBV29-1 - CSVALGTGREQFF TGCAGCGTTGCTTTAGGGACGGGTCGCGAGCAGTTCTTC
TRBD2 TRBJ2-1 TRBV5-1 once CASSLESGGYNEQFF TGCGCCAGCAGCTTGGAAAGCGGGGGTTACAATGAGCAGTTCTTC
TRBD1 TRBJ1-2 TRBV6-5 - CASSYSTGEGYTF TGTGCCAGCAGTTACTCGACAGGGGAGGGCTACACCTTC
TRBD1 TRBJ2-7 TRBV5-4 - CASRDRGLVNEQYF TGTGCCAGCAGGGACAGGGGGCTAGTCAACGAGCAGTACTTC
- TRBJ2-7 TRBV29-1 - CSTGLEGLRGDEQYF TGCAGCACAGGGCTCGAGGGGTTAAGGGGGGACGAGCAGTACTTC
- TRBJ1-2 TRBV5-1 - CASSLRHRSNYGYTF TGCGCCAGCAGCTTACGCCACAGGAGCAACTATGGCTACACCTTC
- TRBJ1-5 TRBV4-1 - CASSQDTSYNQPQHF TGCGCCAGCAGCCAAGATACGTCCTACAATCAGCCCCAGCATTTT
- TRBJ2-5 TRBV30 few CAWGHLVGGETQYF TGTGCCTGGGGGCATTTGGTGGGGGGCGAGACCCAGTACTTC